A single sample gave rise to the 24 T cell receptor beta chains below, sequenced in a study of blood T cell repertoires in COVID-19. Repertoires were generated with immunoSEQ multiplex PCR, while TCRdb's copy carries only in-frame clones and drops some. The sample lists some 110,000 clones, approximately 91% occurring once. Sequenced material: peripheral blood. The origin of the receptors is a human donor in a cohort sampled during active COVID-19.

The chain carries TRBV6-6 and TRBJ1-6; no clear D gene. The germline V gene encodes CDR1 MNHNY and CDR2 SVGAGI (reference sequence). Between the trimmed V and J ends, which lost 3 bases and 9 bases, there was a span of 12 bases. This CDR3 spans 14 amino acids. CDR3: CASSYPSGPSPLHF. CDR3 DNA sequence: TGTGCCAGCAGTTATCCCTCTGGGCCTTCACCCCTCCACTTT.

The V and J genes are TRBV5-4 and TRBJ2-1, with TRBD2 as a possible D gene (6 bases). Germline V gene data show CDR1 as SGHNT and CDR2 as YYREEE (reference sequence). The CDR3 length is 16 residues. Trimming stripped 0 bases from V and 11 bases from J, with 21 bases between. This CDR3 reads CASSLGIDGGAFQQFF. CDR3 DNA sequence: TGTGCCAGCAGCTTGGGCATCGATGGCGGGGCATTTCAGCAGTTCTTC.

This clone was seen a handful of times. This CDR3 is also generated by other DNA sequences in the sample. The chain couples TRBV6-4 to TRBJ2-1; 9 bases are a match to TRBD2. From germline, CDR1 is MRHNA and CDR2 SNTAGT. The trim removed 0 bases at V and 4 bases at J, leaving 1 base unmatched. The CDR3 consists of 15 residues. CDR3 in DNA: TGTGCCAGCAGTGACTCTAGCGGGAGTTACAATGAGCAGTTCTTC. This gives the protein CASSDSSGSYNEQFF.

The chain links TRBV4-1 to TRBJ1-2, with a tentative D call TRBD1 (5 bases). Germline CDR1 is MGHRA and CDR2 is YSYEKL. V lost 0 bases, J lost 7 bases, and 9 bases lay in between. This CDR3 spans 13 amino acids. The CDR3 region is CASSQETQGGYTF. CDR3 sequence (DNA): TGCGCCAGCAGCCAAGAGACCCAGGGTGGCTACACCTTC.

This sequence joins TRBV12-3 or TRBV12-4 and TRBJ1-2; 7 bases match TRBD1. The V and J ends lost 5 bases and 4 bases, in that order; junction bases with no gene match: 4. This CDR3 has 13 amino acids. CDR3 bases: TGTGCCAGCAGTAATGACAGGGTCTATGGCTACACCTTC. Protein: CASSNDRVYGYTF.

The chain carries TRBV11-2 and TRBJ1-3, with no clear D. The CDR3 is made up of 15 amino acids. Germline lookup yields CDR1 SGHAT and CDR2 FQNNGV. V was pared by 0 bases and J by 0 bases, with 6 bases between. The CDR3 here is CASSLDPISGNTIYF. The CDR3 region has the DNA TGTGCCAGCAGCTTAGACCCAATCTCTGGAAACACCATATATTTT.

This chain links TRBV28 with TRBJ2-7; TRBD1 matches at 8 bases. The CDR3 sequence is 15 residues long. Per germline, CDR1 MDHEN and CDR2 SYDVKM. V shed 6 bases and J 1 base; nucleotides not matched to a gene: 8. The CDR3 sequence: CASRTAQGGSYEQYF. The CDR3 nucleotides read TGTGCCAGCAGAACGGCACAGGGGGGATCCTACGAGCAGTACTTC.

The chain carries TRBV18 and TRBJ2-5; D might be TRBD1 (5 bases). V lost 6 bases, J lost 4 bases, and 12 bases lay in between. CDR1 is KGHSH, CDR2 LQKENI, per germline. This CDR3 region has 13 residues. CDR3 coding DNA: TGTGCCAGCTCCAGGGATAAACTAGAGACCCAGTACTTC. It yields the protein CASSRDKLETQYF.

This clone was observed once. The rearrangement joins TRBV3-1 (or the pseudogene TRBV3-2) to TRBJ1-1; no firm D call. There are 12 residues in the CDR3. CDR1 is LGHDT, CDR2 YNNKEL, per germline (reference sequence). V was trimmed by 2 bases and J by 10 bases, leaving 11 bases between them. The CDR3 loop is CASSQIRDRAFF. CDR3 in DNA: TGTGCCAGCAGCCAAATTCGGGATAGAGCTTTCTTT.

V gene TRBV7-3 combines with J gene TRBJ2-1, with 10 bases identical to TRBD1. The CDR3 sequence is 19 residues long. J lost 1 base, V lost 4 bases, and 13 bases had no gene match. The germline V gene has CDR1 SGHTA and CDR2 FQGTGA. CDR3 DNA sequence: TGTGCCAGCAGCTCATCCGGGACAGGGGTCCTACGGTCCTACAATGAGCAGTTCTTC. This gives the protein CASSSSGTGVLRSYNEQFF.

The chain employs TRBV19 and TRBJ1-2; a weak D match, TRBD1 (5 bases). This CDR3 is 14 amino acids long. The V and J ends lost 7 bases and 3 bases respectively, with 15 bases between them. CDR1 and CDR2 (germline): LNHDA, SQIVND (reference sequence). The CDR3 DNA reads TGTGCCAGTACCGCTTTGACAGTGGACTATGGCTACACCTTC. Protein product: CASTALTVDYGYTF.

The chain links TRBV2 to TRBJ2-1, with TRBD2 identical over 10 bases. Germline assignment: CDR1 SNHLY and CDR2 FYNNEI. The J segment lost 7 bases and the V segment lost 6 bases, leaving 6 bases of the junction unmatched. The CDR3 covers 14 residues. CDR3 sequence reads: CASRLAGGSNEQFF. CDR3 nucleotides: TGTGCCAGCAGGTTAGCGGGGGGCTCGAATGAGCAGTTCTTC.

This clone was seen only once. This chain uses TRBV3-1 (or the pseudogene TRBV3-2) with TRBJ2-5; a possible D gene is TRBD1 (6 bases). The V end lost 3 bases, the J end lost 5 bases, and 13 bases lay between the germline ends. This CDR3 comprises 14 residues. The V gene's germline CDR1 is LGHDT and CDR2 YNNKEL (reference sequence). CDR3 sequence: CASSHLTGTETQYF. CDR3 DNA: TGTGCCAGCAGCCACTTAACAGGGACCGAGACCCAGTACTTC.

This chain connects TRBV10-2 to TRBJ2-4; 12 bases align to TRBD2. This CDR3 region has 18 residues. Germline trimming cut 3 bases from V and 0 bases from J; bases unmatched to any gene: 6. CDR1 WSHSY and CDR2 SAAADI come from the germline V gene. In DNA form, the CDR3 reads TGCGCCAGCAGTGAAAGGACTAGCGGGGACCTAGCCAAAAACATTCAGTACTTC. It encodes CASSERTSGDLAKNIQYF.

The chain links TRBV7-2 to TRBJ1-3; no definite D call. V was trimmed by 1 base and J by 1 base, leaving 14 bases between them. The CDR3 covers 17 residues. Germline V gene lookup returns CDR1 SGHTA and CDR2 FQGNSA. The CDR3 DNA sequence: TGTGCCAGCAGCTTAGTGGTTCTCCGGGGATCTGGAAACACCATATATTTT. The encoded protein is CASSLVVLRGSGNTIYF.

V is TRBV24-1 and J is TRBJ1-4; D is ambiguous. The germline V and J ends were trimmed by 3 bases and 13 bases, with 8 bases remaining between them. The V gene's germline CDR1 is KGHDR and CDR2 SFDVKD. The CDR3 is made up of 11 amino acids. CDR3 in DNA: TGTGCCACCAGTGATGCAGGAAGACTGTTTTTT. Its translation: CATSDAGRLFF.

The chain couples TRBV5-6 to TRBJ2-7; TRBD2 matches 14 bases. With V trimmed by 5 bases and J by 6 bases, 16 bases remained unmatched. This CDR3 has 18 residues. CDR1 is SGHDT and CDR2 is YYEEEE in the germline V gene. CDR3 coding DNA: TGTGCCAGCAGGGATGGGACTAGCGGGAGCCTATCTCTCCCCGAGCAGTACTTC. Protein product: CASRDGTSGSLSLPEQYF.

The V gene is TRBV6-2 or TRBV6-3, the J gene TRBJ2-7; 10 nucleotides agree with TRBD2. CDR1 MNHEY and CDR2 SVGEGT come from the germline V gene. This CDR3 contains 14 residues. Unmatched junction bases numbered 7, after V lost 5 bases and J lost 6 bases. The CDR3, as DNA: TGTGCCAGCAGTCTCCTAGCGGGAGCCAGCGAGCAGTACTTC. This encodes CASSLLAGASEQYF.

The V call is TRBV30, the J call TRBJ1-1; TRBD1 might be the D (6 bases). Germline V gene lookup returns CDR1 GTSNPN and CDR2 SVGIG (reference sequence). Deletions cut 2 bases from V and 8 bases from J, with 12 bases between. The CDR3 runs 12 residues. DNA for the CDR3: TGTGCCTGGAGTCCGGACAGAGTAGAAGCTTTCTTT. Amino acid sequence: CAWSPDRVEAFF.

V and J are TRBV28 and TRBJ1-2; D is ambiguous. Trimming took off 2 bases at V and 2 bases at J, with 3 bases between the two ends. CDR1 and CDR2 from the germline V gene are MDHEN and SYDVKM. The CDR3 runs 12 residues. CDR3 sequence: CASSLRNYGYTF. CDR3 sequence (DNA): TGTGCCAGCAGTTTACGGAACTATGGCTACACCTTC.

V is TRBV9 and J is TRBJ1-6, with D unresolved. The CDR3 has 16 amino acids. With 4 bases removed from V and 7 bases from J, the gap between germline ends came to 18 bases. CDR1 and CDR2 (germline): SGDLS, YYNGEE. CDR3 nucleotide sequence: TGTGCCAGCAGCCCAGACATCGCAGGTAACAATTCACCCCTCCACTTT. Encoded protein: CASSPDIAGNNSPLHF.

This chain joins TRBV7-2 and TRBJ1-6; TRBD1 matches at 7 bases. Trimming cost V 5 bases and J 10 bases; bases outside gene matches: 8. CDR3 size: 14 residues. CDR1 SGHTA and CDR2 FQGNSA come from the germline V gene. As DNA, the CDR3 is TGTGCCAGCAGCCCAGACAGGGAAGTCTCACCCCTCCACTTT. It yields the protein CASSPDREVSPLHF.

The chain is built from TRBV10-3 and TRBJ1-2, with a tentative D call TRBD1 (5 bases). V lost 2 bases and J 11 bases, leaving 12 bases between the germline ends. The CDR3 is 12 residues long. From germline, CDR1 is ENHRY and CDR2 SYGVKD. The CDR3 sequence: CAISEMGGPYTF. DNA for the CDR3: TGTGCCATCAGTGAGATGGGGGGACCGTACACCTTC.

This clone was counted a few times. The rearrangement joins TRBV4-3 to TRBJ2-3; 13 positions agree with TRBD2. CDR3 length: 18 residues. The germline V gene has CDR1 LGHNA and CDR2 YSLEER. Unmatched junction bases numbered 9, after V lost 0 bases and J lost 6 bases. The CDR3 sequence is CASSQDLLTSGGRDTQYF. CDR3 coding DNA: TGCGCCAGCAGCCAAGATCTGTTGACTAGCGGGGGGCGGGATACGCAGTATTTT.